A single sample is the source of the 20 T cell receptor beta chains below, sequenced in a study of blood T cell repertoires in COVID-19. The repertoire was sequenced with immunoSEQ multiplex PCR; TCRdb's copy has only in-frame clones and lacks some. The profile covers 80,000 to 90,000 clones, with around 85% appearing a single time and roughly 14% taken by the ten largest. The sample taken for sequencing was peripheral blood. The receptor source for this set is a woman in her 70s with acute or convalescent COVID-19.

The chain is built from TRBV28 and TRBJ1-5; 9 bases fit TRBD1. The ends lost 6 bases at V and 4 bases at J; junction bases unmatched: 7. The CDR3 covers 15 residues. The germline gives CDR1 MDHEN, CDR2 SYDVKM. This CDR3 is CASSGPGQGNQPQHF. The CDR3 DNA is TGTGCCAGCAGCGGACCGGGACAGGGTAATCAGCCCCAGCATTTT.

This chain uses TRBV12-3 or TRBV12-4 with TRBJ1-4; D gene ambiguous. The CDR3 is 13 residues long. The V and J ends lost 5 bases and 7 bases respectively, with 11 bases between them. CDR3 loop: CASSEGSSEKLFF. CDR3 coding DNA: TGTGCCAGCAGTGAGGGTTCATCTGAAAAACTGTTTTTT.

The chain couples TRBV21-1 to TRBJ2-6; the DNA was not compared with TRBD1, the D call given in the table. TRBV21-1 is termed a pseudogene. This CDR3 region has 19 residues. The CDR3 loop reads CASSKDAGQGTCRANVLTF. In DNA form, the CDR3 reads TGTGCCAGCAGCAAAGACGCCGGACAGGGGACTTGTCGGGCCAACGTCCTGACTTTC.

This rearrangement joins TRBV2 to TRBJ1-5; D ambiguous. Trimming cost V 7 bases and J 0 bases, with 16 bases left between them. Germline assignment: CDR1 SNHLY and CDR2 FYNNEI. The CDR3 has 16 residues. DNA of the CDR3: TGTGCCAGCAATAGAGGCCCCGCCAATAGCAATCAGCCCCAGCATTTT. Translating it yields CASNRGPANSNQPQHF.

This clone was found a few times. The chain links TRBV27 to TRBJ2-1; 7 nucleotides line up with TRBD2. The CDR3 has 13 residues. J lost 8 bases, V lost 2 bases, and 3 bases had no gene match. Germline V gene sequence: CDR1 MNHEY, CDR2 SMNVEV (reference sequence). For the CDR3, the DNA is TGTGCCAGCAGTTTACTAGCGGTCGATGAGCAGTTCTTC. It codes for CASSLLAVDEQFF.

This clone was observed once. This chain links TRBV5-8 with TRBJ2-7, with 9 positions matching TRBD1. This CDR3 comprises 16 residues. Losses at the gene ends were 4 bases for V and 2 bases for J; bases not matched to a gene: 10. CDR1 is SGHTS, CDR2 YDEGEE, per germline. The CDR3 nucleotides are TGTGCCAGCAGCATACCGGGACAGGGTGTTACCTACGAGCAGTACGTC. Translating gives CASSIPGQGVTYEQYV.

The V and J genes are TRBV3-1 (or the pseudogene TRBV3-2) and TRBJ2-5; 12 bases agree with TRBD2. With 2 bases clipped from V and 2 bases from J, the junction kept 18 bases outside the gene matches. The CDR3 covers 21 residues. From germline, CDR1 is LGHDT and CDR2 YNNKEL (reference sequence). The CDR3 nucleotides are TGTGCCAGCAGCCAAAGTCGTCCTGGGGGGAGGACTAGCGGGAAACAAGAGACCCAGTACTTC. The encoded protein is CASSQSRPGGRTSGKQETQYF.

This rearrangement joins TRBV10-1 to TRBJ1-1, with no clear D. Germline V gene sequence: CDR1 WNHNN, CDR2 SYGVQD (reference sequence). V lost 3 bases to trimming and J lost 8 bases, with 13 bases between them. The CDR3 extends over 13 amino acids. CDR3 sequence reads: CASSDQLGLEAFF. DNA for the CDR3: TGCGCCAGCAGTGACCAGCTCGGGTTGGAAGCTTTCTTT.

Here the CDR3 reads CASSLDQNQPQHF. CDR3 bases: TGTGCCAGCAGCTTAGATCAGAATCAGCCCCAGCATTTT. This chain links TRBV7-8 with TRBJ1-5; D ambiguous. Germline values: CDR1 SGHVS, CDR2 FQNEAQ. The CDR3 runs 13 residues. Trimming took 1 base from V and 4 from J, leaving 5 bases between them. Complete variable domain (other parts from reference TRBV7-8 and TRBJ1-5): GAGVSQSPRYKVAKRGQDVALRCDPISGHVSLFWYQQALGQGPEFLTYFQNEAQLDKSGLPSDRFFAERPEGSVSTLKIQRTQQEDSAVYLCASSLDQNQPQHFGDGTRLSIL.

The CDR3 region is CASSTADTQYF. The CDR3 coding sequence is TGTGCCAGTAGTACCGCAGATACGCAGTATTTT. This chain links TRBV19 with TRBJ2-3; D is undetermined. The V gene lost 4 bases and the J gene lost 4 bases, with 3 bases spanning the gap. The CDR3 runs to 11 residues. The germline gives CDR1 LNHDA, CDR2 SQIVND (reference sequence).

The V call is TRBV18, the J call TRBJ1-2, with D possibly being TRBD1 (6 bases). CDR1 is KGHSH, CDR2 LQKENI, per germline. CDR3 length: 14 amino acids. Between the trimmed V and J ends, which lost 1 base and 2 bases, there was a span of 8 bases. In DNA form, the CDR3 reads TGTGCCAGCTCACCACAGGGGGAGAACTATGGCTACACCTTC. It translates to CASSPQGENYGYTF.

The chain links TRBV3-1 (or the pseudogene TRBV3-2) to TRBJ1-3, with D possibly matching TRBD1 (5 bases). Trimming left V 4 bases short and J 1 base short, with 14 bases between. This CDR3 is 16 amino acids long. The V gene's germline CDR1 is LGHDT and CDR2 YNNKEL (reference sequence). The CDR3 reads CASSLGRGGSGNTIYF. The DNA of the CDR3 is TGTGCCAGCAGCCTTGGACGGGGGGGGTCTGGAAACACCATATATTTT.

V gene TRBV7-6 combines with J gene TRBJ2-3; D is perhaps TRBD1 (8 bases). There are 15 residues in the CDR3. In germline, CDR1 is SGHVS, CDR2 FNYEAQ. V dropped 8 bases and J dropped 3 bases, with 18 bases sitting between them. The CDR3 DNA sequence: TGTGCCAGCGGAATAACAGGGGGGGGGACAGATACGCAGTATTTT. Its translation is CASGITGGGTDTQYF.

This sequence joins TRBV12-3 or TRBV12-4 and TRBJ1-3, with a possible D match to TRBD1 (5 bases). The germline V and J ends were trimmed by 6 bases and 5 bases, with 11 bases remaining between them. The CDR3 consists of 13 residues. The CDR3, as DNA: TGTGCCAGCAGACTCAGGGAAAGAAACACCATATATTTT. It specifies CASRLRERNTIYF.

This chain links TRBV2 with TRBJ1-2; a possible D gene is TRBD1 (6 bases). From germline, CDR1 is SNHLY and CDR2 FYNNEI. The V and J ends lost 7 bases and 9 bases respectively, with 18 bases between them. The CDR3 length is 13 residues. CDR3 sequence: CASTTSRTESYTF. The DNA of the CDR3 is TGTGCCAGCACCACAAGCAGGACAGAAAGCTACACCTTC.

The chain links TRBV7-8 to TRBJ1-2, with TRBD1 matching over 10 bases. This CDR3 is 13 amino acids long. Germline CDR1 reads SGHVS; CDR2 reads FQNEAQ. Trimming removed 4 bases from V and 8 bases from J; junction bases left unmatched: 4. CDR3 amino acids: CASSSTGGLGYTF. In nucleotides, the CDR3 is TGTGCCAGCAGCTCGACAGGGGGCCTCGGCTACACCTTC.

The genes are TRBV6-5 and TRBJ2-7, with TRBD1 as a possible D gene (6 bases). CDR3 length: 15 residues. Germline V gene sequence: CDR1 MNHEY, CDR2 SVGAGI. V was cut by 3 bases and J by 2 bases, with 14 bases left in between. This CDR3 reads CASSYKQGKTYEQYV. The DNA of the CDR3 is TGTGCCAGCAGTTATAAGCAGGGGAAGACCTACGAGCAGTACGTC.

The V call is TRBV30, the J call TRBJ2-5, with a tentative D call TRBD2 (5 bases). Germline V gene sequence: CDR1 GTSNPN, CDR2 SVGIG (reference sequence). The V gene lost 5 bases and the J gene lost 4 bases, with 14 bases spanning the gap. This CDR3 contains 13 residues. The CDR3 here is CAWGRRTRETQYF. Here the CDR3 DNA reads TGTGCCTGGGGACGAAGGACTCGAGAGACCCAGTACTTC.

The genes are TRBV18 and TRBJ1-5; TRBD1 matches 8 bases. The V gene end was trimmed by 4 bases and the J gene end by 7 bases; junction bases not matched to a gene: 9. The CDR3 sequence is 15 residues long. Germline CDR1 is KGHSH and CDR2 is LQKENI. In nucleotides, the CDR3 is TGTGCCAGCTCACGGTTGGACAGGGAGGGCCAGCCCCAGCATTTT. This translates into CASSRLDREGQPQHF.

V is TRBV7-9 and J is TRBJ2-1; D is uncertain. From germline, CDR1 is SEHNR and CDR2 FQNEAQ (reference sequence). Trimming stripped 5 bases from V and 3 bases from J, with 11 bases between. There are 14 residues in the CDR3. The CDR3 is CASSAERNYNEQFF. CDR3 nucleotide sequence: TGTGCCAGCAGCGCCGAGAGGAACTACAATGAGCAGTTCTTC.